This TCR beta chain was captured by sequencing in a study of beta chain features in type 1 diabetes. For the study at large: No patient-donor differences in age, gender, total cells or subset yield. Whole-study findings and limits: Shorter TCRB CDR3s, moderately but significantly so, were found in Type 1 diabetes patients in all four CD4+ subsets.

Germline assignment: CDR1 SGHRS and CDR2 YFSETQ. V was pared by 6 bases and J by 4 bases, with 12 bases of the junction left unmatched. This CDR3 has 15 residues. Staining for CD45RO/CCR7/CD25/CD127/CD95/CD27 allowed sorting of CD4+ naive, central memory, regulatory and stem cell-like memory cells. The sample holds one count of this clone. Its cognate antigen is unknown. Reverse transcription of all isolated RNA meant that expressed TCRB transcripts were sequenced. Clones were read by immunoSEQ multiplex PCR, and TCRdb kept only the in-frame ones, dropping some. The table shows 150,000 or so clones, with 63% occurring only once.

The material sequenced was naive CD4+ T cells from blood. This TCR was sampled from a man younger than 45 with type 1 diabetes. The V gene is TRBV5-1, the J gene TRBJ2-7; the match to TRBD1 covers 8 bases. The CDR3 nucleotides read TGCGCCAGCAAGCAGGGGGCAGTTGGAGGATACGAGCAGTACTTC. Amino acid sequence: CASKQGAVGGYEQYF.